The 31 T cell receptor beta chains presented below share a single source sample, sequenced in a study of T cell responses to AZD1222 COVID-19 vaccine. Produced via immunoSEQ multiplex PCR; TCRdb's table is partial and in-frame only. The sample comprises some 150,000 clones, under 95% of which are singletons, and approximately 17% rests with the top ten. Sequences were derived from peripheral blood, sampled on day 0 of AZD1222 vaccination. These receptors were obtained from an adult in good health.

This chain joins TRBV19 and TRBJ1-1, with D hard to call. V was clipped by 1 base and J by 3 bases, with 12 bases between them. The CDR3 spans 15 residues. Germline assignment: CDR1 LNHDA and CDR2 SQIVND (reference sequence). CDR3 DNA sequence: TGTGCCAGTAGTATAGGACGGCGAGCGGACACTGAAGCTTTCTTT. Translation: CASSIGRRADTEAFF.

The V gene is TRBV3-1 (or the pseudogene TRBV3-2), the J gene TRBJ1-6, with D perhaps matching TRBD1 (6 bases). Germline-derived CDR1 and CDR2 are LGHDT and YNNKEL (reference sequence). The CDR3 totals 20 residues. Trimming stripped 0 bases from V and 0 bases from J, with 18 bases between. DNA of the CDR3: TGTGCCAGCAGCCAAGATAGCTGGGGGCCGTCGAGCTCCTATAATTCACCCCTCCACTTT. This translates into CASSQDSWGPSSSYNSPLHF.

A remark on this clone: This sample also contains other DNA sequences that code for the same CDR3. The rearrangement links TRBV11-3 to TRBJ2-1; 8 bases align to TRBD2. With 3 bases clipped from V and 5 bases from J, the junction kept 6 bases outside the gene matches. CDR1 is SGHNT, CDR2 YENEEA, per germline. The CDR3 has 15 residues. CDR3 sequence (DNA): TGTGCCAGCAGCTTTGTCGGGCGGGGGGACAATGAGCAGTTCTTC. The encoded protein is CASSFVGRGDNEQFF.

V is TRBV25-1 and J is TRBJ1-5, with TRBD1 as a possible D gene (6 bases). The CDR3 spans 14 residues. Germline CDR1 is MGHDK and CDR2 is SYGVNS. Trimming shortened V by 4 bases and J by 3 bases, and 10 bases separated the two germline ends. The CDR3 spells CASSGTAYNQPQHF. The CDR3 bases are TGTGCCAGCAGTGGGACAGCCTACAATCAGCCCCAGCATTTT.

A word on this clone: A junction boundary mismatches the germline segment, possibly from a read error. The V and J genes are TRBV6-5 and TRBJ2-3, with D possibly being TRBD2 (6 bases). The CDR3 is 13 residues long. The germline gives CDR1 MNHEY, CDR2 SVGAGI. CDR3 in DNA: TGTGCCAGCAGGCCAACTCCGGGACTCCAATTGAATTTT. Protein sequence: CASRPTPGLQLNF.

The chain recombines TRBV7-8 with TRBJ1-6; D might be TRBD1 (5 bases). The CDR3 is made up of 15 amino acids. The ends were cut back, 5 bases at V and 10 bases at J, with 18 bases in the middle. Germline CDR1 and CDR2: SGHVS and FQNEAQ. The CDR3 sequence: CASSPRGAGGSPLHF. The CDR3 DNA follows: TGTGCCAGCAGCCCGCGGGGAGCGGGGGGATCACCCCTCCACTTT.

J is TRBJ2-3 and V is TRBV9; 11 nucleotides agree with TRBD2. The CDR3 covers 19 residues. Looked up from germline, CDR1 is SGDLS and CDR2 is YYNGEE. J gave up 0 bases and V 0 bases, and 9 bases lay outside the gene matches. CDR3 DNA sequence: TGTGCCAGCAGCGTAGCCCAAAGCCGGACTAGCGGGAGCACAGATACGCAGTATTTT. Residues: CASSVAQSRTSGSTDTQYF.

The chain couples TRBV10-3 to TRBJ2-7, with D possibly being TRBD1 or TRBD2 (5 bases each). CDR1 is ENHRY and CDR2 is SYGVKD in the germline V gene. The CDR3 has 16 residues. Trimming stripped 6 bases from V and 6 bases from J, with 24 bases between. CDR3 region: CAIRPGVGTSGFEQYF. CDR3 in DNA: TGTGCCATCAGACCCGGGGTCGGGACCTCAGGATTCGAGCAGTACTTC.

V and J are TRBV30 and TRBJ1-2; no clear D. Germline lookup yields CDR1 GTSNPN and CDR2 SVGIG (reference sequence). This CDR3 has 13 amino acids. V was pared by 2 bases and J by 4 bases, with 11 bases between. The CDR3 DNA reads as TGTGCCTGGAGTAGAGGGTCGGGCTATGGCTACACCTTC. Protein product: CAWSRGSGYGYTF.

This chain links TRBV13 with TRBJ1-1, with D unclear. The V end was cut by 0 bases, the J end by 9 bases, with 8 bases between. The CDR3 has 12 amino acids. In germline, CDR1 is PRHDT, CDR2 FYEKMQ (reference sequence). The CDR3 sequence: CASSLGRDQAFF. The CDR3 nucleotides read TGTGCCAGCAGCTTAGGGAGAGACCAAGCTTTCTTT.

This rearrangement joins TRBV6-5 to TRBJ2-1; no clear D. The V end lost 6 bases, the J end lost 4 bases, and 13 bases lay between the germline ends. Looked up from germline, CDR1 is MNHEY and CDR2 is SVGAGI. CDR3 length: 14 amino acids. CDR3 loop: CASRKAEQYNEQFF. Written as DNA, the CDR3 is TGTGCCAGCAGAAAGGCGGAGCAATACAATGAGCAGTTCTTC.

This clone was seen once. The chain is built from TRBV5-4 and TRBJ1-6; D not resolved. This CDR3 is 16 amino acids long. Germline CDR1 and CDR2: SGHNT and YYREEE (reference sequence). Trimming took off 2 bases at V and 7 bases at J, with 16 bases between the two ends. CDR3 protein: CASSFRTRAENSPLHF. As DNA, the CDR3 is TGTGCCAGCAGCTTTAGAACGAGGGCAGAGAATTCACCCCTCCACTTT.

V usage is TRBV21-1 and J usage is TRBJ2-1; the table's D call TRBD2 went unverified against the DNA. TRBV21-1 counts as a pseudogene. The length of the CDR3 is 16 residues. CDR3 amino acids: CASSKGVLLAGGPRFF. DNA of the CDR3: TGTGCCAGCAGCAAAGGTGTATTACTAGCGGGGGGGCCGCGGTTCTTC.

In this sample, this clone turned up a few times. CDR3 residues: CASTTGRTGELFF. CDR3 in DNA: TGCGCCAGCACCACAGGGCGCACCGGGGAGCTGTTTTTT. V is TRBV5-1 and J is TRBJ2-2, with a tentative D call TRBD1 (6 bases). The CDR3 loop spans 13 amino acids. The germline V gene has CDR1 SGHRS and CDR2 YFSETQ. The V end was cut by 6 bases, the J end by 4 bases, with 10 bases between.

The chain combines TRBV14 with TRBJ2-7, with D possibly being TRBD2 (6 bases). This CDR3 spans 15 amino acids. V was cut by 1 base and J by 7 bases, with 17 bases left in between. Germline V lookup: CDR1 SGHDN, CDR2 FVKESK. CDR3: CASSQGGRRFREQYF. Here the CDR3 DNA reads TGTGCCAGCAGCCAAGGGGGGAGGCGTTTTAGGGAGCAGTACTTC.

The genes are TRBV7-3 and TRBJ2-3, with 8 nucleotides matching TRBD2. The length of the CDR3 is 13 residues. Germline V CDR1 and CDR2: SGHTA, FQGTGA. The V segment lost 5 bases and the J segment 14 bases; nucleotides outside the gene matches: 12. The CDR3 DNA follows: TGTGCCAGCAGCGCAATCCTAGCGGGCCCGTTGTATTTT. Amino acids: CASSAILAGPLYF.

The chain couples TRBV18 to TRBJ1-6, with D maybe TRBD1 (5 bases). Germline assignment: CDR1 KGHSH and CDR2 LQKENI. The CDR3 sequence is 15 residues long. Between the trimmed V and J ends, which lost 0 bases and 8 bases, there was a span of 11 bases. CDR3 sequence: CASSPPGQRDSPLHF. CDR3 coding DNA: TGTGCCAGCTCACCACCGGGGCAGAGAGATTCACCCCTCCACTTT.

The chain links TRBV12-5 to TRBJ1-2; 8 nucleotides agree with TRBD1. CDR1 and CDR2 (germline): LGHNT, FRNRAP. The CDR3 has 15 amino acids. V shed 1 base and J 6 bases; nucleotides not matched to a gene: 7. This CDR3 reads CASGLGTGRGDGYTF. CDR3 sequence (DNA): TGTGCTAGTGGTTTGGGGACAGGGAGGGGCGATGGCTACACCTTC.

The chain joins TRBV11-2 to TRBJ2-7; the D is unclear. The V gene's germline CDR1 is SGHAT and CDR2 FQNNGV. Trimming pared 5 bases from V and 2 bases from J, leaving 10 bases between. This CDR3 has 13 residues. CDR3 nucleotide sequence: TGTGCCAGCAGCAACAAGGGTGCCTACGAGCAGTACTTC. It specifies CASSNKGAYEQYF.

The chain couples TRBV5-5 to TRBJ2-1; 7 bases are a match to TRBD1. This CDR3 region has 16 residues. Germline CDR1 SGHKS, CDR2 YYEKEE (reference sequence). J gave up 1 base and V 1 base, and 5 bases lay outside the gene matches. DNA for the CDR3: TGTGCCAGCAGCTTGTGGGACAGCGGATCCTACAATGAGCAGTTCTTC. It specifies CASSLWDSGSYNEQFF.

The chain joins TRBV19 to TRBJ2-7; D tentatively reads TRBD1 or TRBD2 (5 bases each). In germline, CDR1 is LNHDA, CDR2 SQIVND (reference sequence). This CDR3 region has 15 residues. V was cut by 1 base and J by 0 bases, with 10 bases left in between. Here the CDR3 reads CASSIGDGSSYEQYF. DNA of the CDR3: TGTGCCAGTAGTATAGGGGACGGATCCTCCTACGAGCAGTACTTC.

This chain connects TRBV9 to TRBJ2-5; D may be TRBD1 (6 bases). CDR1 and CDR2 from the germline V gene are SGDLS and YYNGEE. This CDR3 comprises 15 residues. With 0 bases removed from V and 2 bases from J, the gap between germline ends came to 11 bases. The CDR3 here is CASSVVGTRQETQYF. For the CDR3, the DNA is TGTGCCAGCAGCGTAGTAGGGACAAGACAAGAGACCCAGTACTTC.

The V and J genes are TRBV2 and TRBJ1-6, with 7 bases that match TRBD1. This CDR3 is 14 amino acids long. Germline-derived CDR1 and CDR2 are SNHLY and FYNNEI. J was trimmed by 5 bases and V by 6 bases; bases with no gene match: 4. The CDR3 DNA follows: TGTGCCAGCAGGGAGGGGGCGGATAATTCACCCCTCCACTTT. Protein sequence: CASREGADNSPLHF.

This chain links TRBV7-9 with TRBJ2-1; D gene unclear. V gave up 8 bases and J gave up 4 bases, with 18 bases separating them. Germline CDR1 is SEHNR and CDR2 is FQNEAQ (reference sequence). The CDR3 extends over 15 amino acids. CDR3 nucleotides: TGTGCCAGCGGCCGAGTGTTGCCCCCGTACAATGAGCAGTTCTTC. It is translated as CASGRVLPPYNEQFF.

The V call is TRBV5-6, the J call TRBJ1-5; D call uncertain. The V end was cut by 1 base, the J end by 6 bases, with 5 bases between. The CDR3 is 12 amino acids. CDR1 and CDR2 (germline): SGHDT, YYEEEE. DNA of the CDR3: TGTGCCAGCAGCTTGTGGACTCAGCCCCAGCATTTT. This codes for CASSLWTQPQHF.

The V call is TRBV30, the J call TRBJ1-5; D is undetermined. There are 13 residues in the CDR3. Germline assignment: CDR1 GTSNPN and CDR2 SVGIG (reference sequence). With 0 bases removed from V and 5 bases from J, the gap between germline ends came to 8 bases. The CDR3 loop reads CAWSVNTDQPQHF. In nucleotides, the CDR3 is TGTGCCTGGAGTGTTAACACAGATCAGCCCCAGCATTTT.

The genes are TRBV7-9 and TRBJ2-7; 7 bases match TRBD1. The V segment lost 2 bases and the J segment 4 bases; nucleotides outside the gene matches: 17. The CDR3 extends over 18 amino acids. Germline V gives CDR1 SEHNR, CDR2 FQNEAQ (reference sequence). For the CDR3, the DNA is TGTGCCAGCAGCTTATTTTCAGGGCCAAAAGGGGGCGGGTACGAGCAGTACTTC. As protein: CASSLFSGPKGGGYEQYF.

J is TRBJ1-5 and V is TRBV20-1; a possible D gene is TRBD1 (6 bases). V was clipped by 3 bases and J by 3 bases, with 18 bases between them. Germline CDR1 DFQATT, CDR2 SNEGSKA (reference sequence). The CDR3 runs 16 residues. CDR3 amino acids: CSASEWSRGHNQPQHF. As DNA, the CDR3 is TGCAGTGCTAGTGAGTGGAGCAGGGGCCACAATCAGCCCCAGCATTTT.

This chain connects TRBV7-2 to TRBJ2-7; 11 bases are shared with TRBD2. Germline V gene data show CDR1 as SGHTA and CDR2 as FQGNSA. Trimming at V came to 1 base and at J to 1 base, leaving 12 bases not matched to a gene. The length of the CDR3 is 19 residues. CDR3 sequence reads: CASSLVGRASGGSSYEQYF. The CDR3 bases are TGTGCCAGCAGCTTAGTAGGTAGGGCTAGCGGGGGGTCATCCTACGAGCAGTACTTC.

This clone was seen a few times. This rearrangement joins TRBV28 to TRBJ1-1; D is undetermined. The CDR3 is made up of 12 amino acids. Germline CDR1 is MDHEN and CDR2 is SYDVKM. V lost 8 bases to trimming and J lost 5 bases, with 12 bases between them. CDR3 residues: CASQRMGTEAFF. The DNA for the CDR3 is TGTGCCAGCCAAAGAATGGGGACTGAAGCTTTCTTT.

The genes are TRBV7-8 and TRBJ1-6, with TRBD1 as a possible D gene (6 bases). Trimming removed 5 bases at V and 8 bases at J, with 16 bases between. The germline V gene encodes CDR1 SGHVS and CDR2 FQNEAQ. This CDR3 region has 15 residues. DNA of the CDR3: TGTGCCAGCAGCGCTTTCCGGGACACCTATTCACCCCTCCACTTT. As protein: CASSAFRDTYSPLHF.